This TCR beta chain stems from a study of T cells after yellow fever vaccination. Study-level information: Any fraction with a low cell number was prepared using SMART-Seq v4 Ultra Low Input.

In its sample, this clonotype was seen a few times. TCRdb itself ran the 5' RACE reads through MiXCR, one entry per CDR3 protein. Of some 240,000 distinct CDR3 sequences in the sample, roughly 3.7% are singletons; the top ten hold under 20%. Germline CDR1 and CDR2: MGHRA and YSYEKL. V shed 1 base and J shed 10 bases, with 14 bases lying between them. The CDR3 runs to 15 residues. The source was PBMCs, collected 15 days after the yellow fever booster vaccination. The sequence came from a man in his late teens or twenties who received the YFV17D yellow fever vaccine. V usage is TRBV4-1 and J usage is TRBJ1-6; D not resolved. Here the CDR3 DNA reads TGCGCCAGCAGCCAAGGGGTGGGAGGGAAATCACCCCTCCACTTT. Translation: CASSQGVGGKSPLHF.